This T cell receptor beta chain was observed in a study of OX40 agonist ivuxolimab in advanced cancers. For the study at large: Intravenous ivuxolimab was administered to patients every 2 weeks at 0.01 to 10 mg/kg.

Germline CDR1 is PRHDT and CDR2 is FYEKMQ (reference sequence). The CDR3 covers 14 residues. Trimming removed 5 bases from V and 6 bases from J; junction bases left unmatched: 4. The protocol was immunoSEQ multiplex PCR, while the TCRdb copy is restricted to in-frame clones and leaves out a portion. The repertoire consists of about 55,000 clones, with about 86% occurring once and the leading ten covering approximately 12%. Regarding this clone: What it binds is not known.

General observations from the study: Blood T cells, both CD4+ and CD8+, expanded clonally by week 6 at 0.1 to 3.0 mg/kg.

This chain joins TRBV13 and TRBJ1-4, with 9 bases identical to TRBD1. Specimen: CD4+ or CD8+ T cells sorted from blood, collected in a trial of the OX40 agonist ivuxolimab. This clonotype originated in an adult with an advanced solid tumor such as melanoma, head and neck, liver or kidney cancer. The DNA for the CDR3 is TGTGCCAGCAGCCCGGGACAGGGCGATGAAAAACTGTTTTTT. As protein: CASSPGQGDEKLFF. The full variable domain, in which reference TRBV13 and TRBJ1-4 provide the parts outside the CDR3, is AAGVIQSPRHLIKEKRETATLKCYPIPRHDTVYWYQQGPGQDPQFLISFYEKMQSDKGSIPDRFSAQQFSDYHSELNMSSLELGDSALYFCASSPGQGDEKLFFGSGTQLSVL.